This TCR beta chain was identified in a study of identifying expanded T cells in peripheral blood. Study results and caveats: Technical replicates showed roughly 1.2 changed clones; approximately two weeks 15 to 20; four weeks 19.

CDR3 length equals 16 residues. V was clipped by 5 bases and J by 10 bases; unmatched bases: 15. Germline CDR1 and CDR2: SGHNT and YENEEA. TCRdb's copy holds only in-frame clones and misses some; the assay was immunoSEQ multiplex PCR. The sample lists under 130,000 clones, about 89% occurring once. On this clone: Its antigen is as yet unknown.

During the collection period, no donor immune events like infections were recorded. The sequencing input was blood. The origin of this receptor is a person aged 18 to 70 in good health. The genes are TRBV11-3 and TRBJ2-1; 9 nucleotides align to TRBD2. The DNA of the CDR3 is TGTGCCAGCAGCCCGACCGGGAGCGGGGGGCTGTACGAGCAGTTCTTC. Translating it yields CASSPTGSGGLYEQFF.